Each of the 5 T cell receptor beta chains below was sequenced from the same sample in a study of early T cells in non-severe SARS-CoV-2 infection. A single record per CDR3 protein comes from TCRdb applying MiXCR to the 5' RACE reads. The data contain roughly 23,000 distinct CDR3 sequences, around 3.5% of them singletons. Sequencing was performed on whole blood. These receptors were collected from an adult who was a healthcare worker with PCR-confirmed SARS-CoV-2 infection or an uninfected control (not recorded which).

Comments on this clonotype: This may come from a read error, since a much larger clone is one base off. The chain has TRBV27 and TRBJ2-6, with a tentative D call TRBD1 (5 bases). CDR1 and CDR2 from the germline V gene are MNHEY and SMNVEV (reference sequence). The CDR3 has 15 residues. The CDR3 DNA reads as TGTGCCAGCAGTATAGGGGTACCTGGGGCCGACGTCCTGACTTTC. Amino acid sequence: CASSIGVPGADVLTF.

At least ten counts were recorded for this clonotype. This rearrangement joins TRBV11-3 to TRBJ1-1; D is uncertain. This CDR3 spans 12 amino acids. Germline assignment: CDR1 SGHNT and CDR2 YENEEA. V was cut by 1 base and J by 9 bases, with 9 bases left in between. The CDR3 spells CASSLAHLKAFF. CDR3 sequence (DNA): TGTGCCAGCAGCTTAGCACATCTTAAAGCTTTCTTT.

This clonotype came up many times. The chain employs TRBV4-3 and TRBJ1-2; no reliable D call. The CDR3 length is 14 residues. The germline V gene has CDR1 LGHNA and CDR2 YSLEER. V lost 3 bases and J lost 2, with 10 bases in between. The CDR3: CASSHATENYGYTF. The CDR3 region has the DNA TGCGCCAGCAGCCATGCGACCGAGAACTATGGCTACACCTTC.

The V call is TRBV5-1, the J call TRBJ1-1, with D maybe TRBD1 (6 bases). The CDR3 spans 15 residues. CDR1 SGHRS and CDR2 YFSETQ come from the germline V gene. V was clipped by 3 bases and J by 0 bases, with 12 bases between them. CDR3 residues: CASSSIDRLNTEAFF. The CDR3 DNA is TGCGCCAGCAGCTCGATCGACAGGTTGAACACTGAAGCTTTCTTT.

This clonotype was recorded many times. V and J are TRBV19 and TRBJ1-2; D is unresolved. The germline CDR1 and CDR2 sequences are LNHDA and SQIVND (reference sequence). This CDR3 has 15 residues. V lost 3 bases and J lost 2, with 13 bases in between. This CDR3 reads CASSISGSANYGYTF. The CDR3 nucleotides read TGTGCCAGTAGTATCTCCGGGTCAGCAAACTATGGCTACACCTTC.